The 22 T cell receptor beta chains reported below all come from one sample, sequenced in a study of coeliac disease. Overall study findings and caveats: Lower clonality than controls marked TRB and TRG repertoires from active celiac intraepithelial and lamina propria samples.

These receptors' antigens are unknown. Generated by immunoSEQ multiplex PCR, the TCRdb table keeps only in-frame clones and is missing some. Among 4,000 to 4,500 clones listed, about 56% were seen once. Sample: intraepithelial lymphocytes from the gut. The receptors stem from a man between 65 and 85 years old with active celiac disease.

The chain recombines TRBV28 with TRBJ1-5; D is ambiguous. Trimming removed 2 bases at V and 5 bases at J, with 10 bases between. This CDR3 comprises 14 residues. Per germline, CDR1 MDHEN and CDR2 SYDVKM. CDR3 amino acids: CASSLGVQYQPQHF. In DNA, the CDR3 is TGTGCCAGCAGTTTAGGAGTCCAGTATCAGCCCCAGCATTTT.

The CDR3 region has the DNA TGCAGCGTTGAGGACAGTCTCACCGGGGAGCTGTTTTTT. Translation gives CSVEDSLTGELFF. This chain links TRBV29-1 with TRBJ2-2; D is perhaps TRBD1 (6 bases). The CDR3 contains 13 residues. Germline CDR1 is SQVTM and CDR2 is ANQGSEA. The ends were cut back, 3 bases at V and 4 bases at J, with 9 bases in the middle.

By proportion, this clone is medium-sized (0.01 to 0.1%). This chain uses TRBV28 with TRBJ2-7; TRBD2 might be the D (5 bases). The germline V gene encodes CDR1 MDHEN and CDR2 SYDVKM. V gave up 3 bases and J gave up 7 bases, with 10 bases separating them. The CDR3 loop spans 12 amino acids. The CDR3 spells CASSFGGGEQYF. In DNA form, the CDR3 reads TGTGCCAGCAGTTTCGGCGGAGGAGAGCAGTACTTC. Supplemented by reference TRBV28 and TRBJ2-7, the full variable domain reads DVKVTQSSRYLVKRTGEKVFLECVQDMDHENMFWYRQDPGLGLRLIYFSYDVKMKEKGDIPEGYSVSREKKERFSLILESASTNQTSMYLCASSFGGGEQYFGPGTRLTVT.

This clone was detected only a few times. The chain employs TRBV7-2 and TRBJ2-1, with D tentatively TRBD2 (6 bases). The CDR3 consists of 14 residues. Germline V gene lookup returns CDR1 SGHTA and CDR2 FQGNSA. V dropped 9 bases and J dropped 3 bases, with 15 bases sitting between them. The DNA for the CDR3 is TGTGCCAGAGCTGTGGGACTCCTCTACAATGAGCAGTTCTTC. It is translated as CARAVGLLYNEQFF.

V is TRBV27 and J is TRBJ1-1; D call uncertain. V was trimmed by 2 bases and J by 0 bases, leaving 10 bases between them. This CDR3 is 15 amino acids long. CDR1 is MNHEY, CDR2 SMNVEV, per germline (reference sequence). In DNA, the CDR3 is TGTGCCAGCAGTTTACTCGCAGACATGAACACTGAAGCTTTCTTT. Encoded protein: CASSLLADMNTEAFF.

V gene TRBV19 combines with J gene TRBJ1-3; TRBD1 might be the D (6 bases). V was clipped by 6 bases and J by 0 bases, with 15 bases between them. Germline values: CDR1 LNHDA, CDR2 SQIVND (reference sequence). The CDR3 runs 16 residues. The CDR3: CASRGVQGSSGNTIYF. The DNA for the CDR3 is TGTGCCAGTAGGGGGGTTCAGGGGAGCTCTGGAAACACCATATATTTT.

The gene calls are TRBV4-2 and TRBJ1-1; tentative D call: TRBD1 (5 bases). The V and J ends lost 1 base and 4 bases respectively, with 19 bases between them. From germline, CDR1 is LGHNA and CDR2 YNFKEQ. The CDR3 extends over 17 amino acids. The CDR3 loop is CASSQVGIGGVVTEAFF. CDR3 nucleotides: TGTGCCAGCAGCCAAGTGGGGATTGGAGGGGTCGTCACTGAAGCTTTCTTT.

The rearrangement joins TRBV5-6 to TRBJ1-4; no clear D gene. V was pared by 1 base and J by 0 bases, with 4 bases between. The germline CDR1 and CDR2 sequences are SGHDT and YYEEEE. The CDR3 is 14 residues long. CDR3 residues: CASSLSATNEKLFF. The CDR3 bases are TGTGCCAGCAGCTTGTCTGCAACTAATGAAAAACTGTTTTTT.

This chain links TRBV11-2 with TRBJ2-7, with 9 bases aligning to TRBD1. Per germline, CDR1 SGHAT and CDR2 FQNNGV. This CDR3 spans 14 amino acids. The J segment lost 3 bases and the V segment lost 6 bases, leaving 6 bases of the junction unmatched. For the CDR3, the DNA is TGTGCCAGCAGTCTGGGGACAGGGCGCTACGAGCAGTACTTC. Protein product: CASSLGTGRYEQYF.

The V and J genes are TRBV19 and TRBJ2-6, with 8 nucleotides matching TRBD1. Germline V CDR1 and CDR2: LNHDA, SQIVND (reference sequence). The CDR3 spans 17 residues. Unmatched junction bases numbered 6, after V lost 3 bases and J lost 2 bases. DNA for the CDR3: TGTGCCAGTAGTATCCAGGGGGCGTCGACTGGGGCCAACGTCCTGACTTTC. It yields the protein CASSIQGASTGANVLTF.

The gene calls are TRBV5-1 and TRBJ2-1, with 11 bases identical to TRBD2. The V segment lost 0 bases and the J segment 7 bases; nucleotides outside the gene matches: 6. The CDR3 has 16 residues. Germline loops: CDR1 SGHRS, CDR2 YFSETQ. CDR3 sequence: CASSLGLAGGGNEQFF. CDR3 sequence (DNA): TGCGCCAGCAGCTTGGGGCTAGCGGGAGGTGGGAATGAGCAGTTCTTC.

This chain uses TRBV15 with TRBJ2-6; maybe TRBD1 (5 bases). Germline V gene sequence: CDR1 LNHNV, CDR2 YYDKDF (reference sequence). V was pared by 8 bases and J by 0 bases, with 8 bases between. The CDR3 consists of 14 residues. The CDR3 nucleotides are TGTGCCACCGCTACAGGCTCTGGGGCCAACGTCCTGACTTTC. It is translated as CATATGSGANVLTF.

The chain carries TRBV28 and TRBJ1-2; 9 bases line up with TRBD1. With V trimmed by 6 bases and J by 1 base, 15 bases remained unmatched. This CDR3 is 18 amino acids long. Germline loops: CDR1 MDHEN, CDR2 SYDVKM. CDR3 protein: CASSLPPPDRGFNYGYTF. The CDR3 nucleotides are TGTGCCAGCAGCCTCCCTCCTCCGGACAGGGGATTTAACTATGGCTACACCTTC.

This clone is termed large. This sequence joins TRBV6-6 and TRBJ2-5, with D perhaps TRBD2 (5 bases). The V gene's germline CDR1 is MNHNY and CDR2 SVGAGI (reference sequence). This CDR3 is built from 15 residues. V was clipped by 6 bases and J by 0 bases, with 14 bases between them. The CDR3 DNA reads TGTGCCAGCAGGAGGGCCAATAGCCACCAAGAGACCCAGTACTTC. Protein sequence: CASRRANSHQETQYF.

This clone has only a few counts. The V gene is TRBV28, the J gene TRBJ1-1; 7 positions agree with TRBD1. The CDR3 loop spans 15 amino acids. Trimming cost V 5 bases and J 7 bases; bases outside gene matches: 13. Germline V lookup: CDR1 MDHEN, CDR2 SYDVKM. The CDR3 DNA sequence: TGTGCCAGCAGTCCTATCGACCGGGACAGCCGTGAAGCTTTCTTT. It codes for CASSPIDRDSREAFF.

To note about this clone: Other DNA sequences within the sample encode an identical CDR3. The V call is TRBV5-6, the J call TRBJ1-6, with 9 bases matching TRBD1. This CDR3 region has 15 residues. V trimming: 4 bases; J trimming: 8 bases; junction bases outside the gene matches: 7. The germline gives CDR1 SGHDT, CDR2 YYEEEE. The CDR3 bases are TGTGCCAGCAGCGCCGGGACAGGGAGTTATTCACCCCTCCACTTT. This encodes CASSAGTGSYSPLHF. The full variable domain, completed using reference TRBV5-6 and TRBJ1-6, is DAGVTQSPTHLIKTRGQQVTLRCSPKSGHDTVSWYQQALGQGPQFIFQYYEEEERQRGNFPDRFSGHQFPNYSSELNVNALLLGDSALYLCASSAGTGSYSPLHFGNGTRLTVT.

The gene calls are TRBV27 and TRBJ2-7, with 8 bases that match TRBD1. The germline CDR1 and CDR2 sequences are MNHEY and SMNVEV (reference sequence). The CDR3 totals 13 residues. V trimming: 3 bases; J trimming: 3 bases; junction bases outside the gene matches: 1. This CDR3 is CASSLDRDYEQYF. The CDR3 region has the DNA TGTGCCAGCAGTTTGGACAGGGACTACGAGCAGTACTTC.

The chain carries TRBV7-3 and TRBJ1-1, with a tentative D call TRBD1 (6 bases). Germline V gene data show CDR1 as SGHTA and CDR2 as FQGTGA. Deletions cut 5 bases from V and 6 bases from J, with 16 bases between. The CDR3 runs to 14 residues. Written as DNA, the CDR3 is TGTGCCAGCAGCGTCCAGGGGAGGGGAGCTGAAGCTTTCTTT. Its translation is CASSVQGRGAEAFF. The full variable domain, with the rest looked up from reference TRBV7-3 and TRBJ1-1, is GAGVSQTPSNKVTEKGKYVELRCDPISGHTALYWYRQSLGQGPEFLIYFQGTGAADDSGLPNDRFFAVRPEGSVSTLKIQRTERGDSAVYLCASSVQGRGAEAFFGQGTRLTVV.

This CDR3 is CASSFGSGAPGNTIYF. CDR3 nucleotide sequence: TGTGCCAGCAGCTTTGGGTCAGGGGCACCTGGAAACACCATATATTTT. The chain combines TRBV11-2 with TRBJ1-3; the D gene is possibly TRBD1 (6 bases). The CDR3 length is 16 residues. Germline values: CDR1 SGHAT, CDR2 FQNNGV. Deletions cut 3 bases from V and 2 bases from J, with 14 bases between.

By share of the sample, this clone is large (0.1 to 1%). This chain joins TRBV7-9 and TRBJ2-1, with 7 nucleotides matching TRBD1. The CDR3 spans 13 residues. J gave up 3 bases and V 8 bases, and 4 bases lay outside the gene matches. Per the germline V gene, CDR1 is SEHNR and CDR2 is FQNEAQ (reference sequence). CDR3 residues: CASSAGGYNEQFF. DNA of the CDR3: TGTGCCAGCTCGGCAGGGGGCTACAATGAGCAGTTCTTC.

This clone qualifies as large (0.1 to 1%). The genes are TRBV5-5 and TRBJ2-7; the D gene is possibly TRBD1 (5 bases). Trimming took 2 bases from V and 4 from J, leaving 10 bases between them. The CDR3 has 13 amino acids. From germline, CDR1 is SGHKS and CDR2 YYEKEE (reference sequence). The CDR3 sequence: CASSFAGRYEQYF. In DNA, the CDR3 is TGTGCCAGCAGCTTTGCAGGGCGGTACGAGCAGTACTTC.

The chain is built from TRBV18 and TRBJ2-1, with TRBD1 as a possible D gene (6 bases). The germline V gene encodes CDR1 KGHSH and CDR2 LQKENI. The CDR3 is made up of 15 amino acids. Trimming shortened V by 3 bases and J by 5 bases, and 14 bases separated the two germline ends. The CDR3 bases are TGTGCCAGCTCACCCTCTTCACAGGGCCACAATGAGCAGTTCTTC. Its protein product is CASSPSSQGHNEQFF. Filled out from reference TRBV18 and TRBJ2-1, the complete variable domain reads NAGVMQNPRHLVRRRGQEARLRCSPMKGHSHVYWYRQLPEEGLKFMVYLQKENIIDESGMPKERFSAEFPKEGPSILRIQQVVRGDSAAYFCASSPSSQGHNEQFFGPGTRLTVL.